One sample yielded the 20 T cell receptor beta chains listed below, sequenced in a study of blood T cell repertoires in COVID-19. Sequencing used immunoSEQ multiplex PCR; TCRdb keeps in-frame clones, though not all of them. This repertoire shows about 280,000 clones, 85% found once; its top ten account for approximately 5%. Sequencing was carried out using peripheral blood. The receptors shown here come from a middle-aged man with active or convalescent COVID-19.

Written as DNA, the CDR3 is TGTGCCAGCAGTTCCCCGGGACAGGGAGAGCAGTTCTTC. Translation: CASSSPGQGEQFF. The genes are TRBV28 and TRBJ2-1, with 9 positions matching TRBD1. The CDR3 covers 13 residues. V gave up 4 bases and J gave up 10 bases; unmatched junction bases: 5. The V gene's germline CDR1 is MDHEN and CDR2 SYDVKM.

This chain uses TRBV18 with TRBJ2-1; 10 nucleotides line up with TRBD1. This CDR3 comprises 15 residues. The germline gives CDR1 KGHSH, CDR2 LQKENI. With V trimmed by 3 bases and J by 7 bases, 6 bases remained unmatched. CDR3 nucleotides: TGTGCCAGCTCACCCCGGGACAGGGGTTTTAATGAGCAGTTCTTC. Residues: CASSPRDRGFNEQFF.

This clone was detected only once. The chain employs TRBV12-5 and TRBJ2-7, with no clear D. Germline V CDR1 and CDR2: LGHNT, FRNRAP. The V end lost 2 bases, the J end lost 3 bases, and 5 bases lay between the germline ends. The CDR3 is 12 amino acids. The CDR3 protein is CASGLNSYEQYF. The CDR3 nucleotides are TGTGCTAGTGGTTTGAACAGCTACGAGCAGTACTTC.

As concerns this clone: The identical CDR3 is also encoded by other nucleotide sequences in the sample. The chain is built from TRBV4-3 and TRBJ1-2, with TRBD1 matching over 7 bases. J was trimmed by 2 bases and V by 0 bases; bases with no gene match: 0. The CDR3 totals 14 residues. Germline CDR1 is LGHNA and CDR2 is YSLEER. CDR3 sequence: CASSQEQGNYGYTF. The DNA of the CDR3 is TGCGCCAGCAGCCAAGAACAGGGGAACTATGGCTACACCTTC.

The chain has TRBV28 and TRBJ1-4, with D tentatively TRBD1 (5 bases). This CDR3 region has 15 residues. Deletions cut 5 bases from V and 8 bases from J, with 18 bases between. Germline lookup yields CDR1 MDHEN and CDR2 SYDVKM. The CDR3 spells CASSPSGGTAEKLFF. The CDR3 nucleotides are TGTGCCAGCAGTCCCTCTGGGGGGACGGCGGAAAAACTGTTTTTT.

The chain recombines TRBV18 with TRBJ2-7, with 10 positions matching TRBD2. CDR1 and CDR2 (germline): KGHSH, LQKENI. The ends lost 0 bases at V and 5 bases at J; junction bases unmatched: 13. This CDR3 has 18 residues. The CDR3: CASSPPNLGSGRQNEQYF. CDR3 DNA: TGTGCCAGCTCACCACCTAATTTGGGTAGCGGGAGGCAGAACGAGCAGTACTTC.

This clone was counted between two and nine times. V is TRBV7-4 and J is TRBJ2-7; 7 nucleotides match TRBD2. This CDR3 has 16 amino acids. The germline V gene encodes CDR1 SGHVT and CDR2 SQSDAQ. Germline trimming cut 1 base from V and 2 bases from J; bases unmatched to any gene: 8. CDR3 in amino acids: CASSLVLASGTYEQYF. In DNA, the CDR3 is TGTGCCAGCAGCTTAGTTTTGGCTAGCGGAACCTACGAGCAGTACTTC.

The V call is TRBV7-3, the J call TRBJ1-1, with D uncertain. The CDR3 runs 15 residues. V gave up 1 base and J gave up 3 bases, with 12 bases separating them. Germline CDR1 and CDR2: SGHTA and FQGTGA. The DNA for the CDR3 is TGTGCCAGCAGCTTAAACCCGGGTCAAGACACTGAAGCTTTCTTT. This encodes CASSLNPGQDTEAFF.

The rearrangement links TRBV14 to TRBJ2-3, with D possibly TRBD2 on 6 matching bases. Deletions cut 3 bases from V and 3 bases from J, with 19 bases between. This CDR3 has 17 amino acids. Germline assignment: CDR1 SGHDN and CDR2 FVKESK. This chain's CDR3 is CASSQSSGLPPTDTQYF. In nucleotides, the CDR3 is TGTGCCAGCAGCCAGTCCTCGGGACTGCCCCCAACAGATACGCAGTATTTT.

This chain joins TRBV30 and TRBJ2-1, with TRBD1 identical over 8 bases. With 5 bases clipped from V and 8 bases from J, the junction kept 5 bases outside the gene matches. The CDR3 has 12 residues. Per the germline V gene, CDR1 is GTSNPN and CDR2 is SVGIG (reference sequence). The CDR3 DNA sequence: TGTGCCTGGTCCAGGGGGCGCCATGAGCAGTTCTTC. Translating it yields CAWSRGRHEQFF.

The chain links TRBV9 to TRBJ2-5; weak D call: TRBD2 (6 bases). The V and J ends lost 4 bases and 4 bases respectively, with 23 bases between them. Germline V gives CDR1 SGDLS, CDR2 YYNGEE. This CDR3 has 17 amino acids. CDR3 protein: CASSNPGRGPPIETQYF. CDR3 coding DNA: TGTGCCAGCAGCAATCCCGGGAGAGGACCCCCAATAGAGACCCAGTACTTC.

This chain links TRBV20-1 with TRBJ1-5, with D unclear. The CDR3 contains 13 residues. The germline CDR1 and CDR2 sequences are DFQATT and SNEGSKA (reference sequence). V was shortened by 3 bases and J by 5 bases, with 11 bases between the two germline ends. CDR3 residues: CSASESQHQPQHF. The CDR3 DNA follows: TGCAGTGCTAGTGAGTCACAGCATCAGCCCCAGCATTTT.

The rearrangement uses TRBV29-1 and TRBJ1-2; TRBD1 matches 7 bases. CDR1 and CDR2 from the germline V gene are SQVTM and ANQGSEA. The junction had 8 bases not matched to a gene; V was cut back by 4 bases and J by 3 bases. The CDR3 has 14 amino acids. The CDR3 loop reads CSVVRQGIYYGYTF. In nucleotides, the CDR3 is TGCAGCGTTGTGAGACAGGGAATATACTATGGCTACACCTTC.

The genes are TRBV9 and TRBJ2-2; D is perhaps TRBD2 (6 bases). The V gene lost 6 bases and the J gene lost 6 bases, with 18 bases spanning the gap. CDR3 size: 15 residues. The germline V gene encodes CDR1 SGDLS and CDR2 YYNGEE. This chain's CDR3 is CASKPSFGGAGELFF. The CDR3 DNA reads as TGTGCCAGCAAACCCAGTTTTGGAGGGGCCGGGGAGCTGTTTTTT.

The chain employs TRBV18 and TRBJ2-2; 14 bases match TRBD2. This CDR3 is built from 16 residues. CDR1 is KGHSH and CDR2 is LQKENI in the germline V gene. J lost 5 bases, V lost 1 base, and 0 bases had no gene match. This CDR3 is CASSPRTSGRTGELFF. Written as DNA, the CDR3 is TGTGCCAGCTCACCACGGACTAGCGGGAGGACCGGGGAGCTGTTTTTT.

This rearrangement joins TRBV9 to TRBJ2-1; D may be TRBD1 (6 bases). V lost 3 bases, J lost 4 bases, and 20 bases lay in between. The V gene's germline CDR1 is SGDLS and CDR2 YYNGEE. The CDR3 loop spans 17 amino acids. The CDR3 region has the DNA TGTGCCAGCAGCGGGGGGCGTGGCGGGCAATTTTACAATGAGCAGTTCTTC. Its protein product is CASSGGRGGQFYNEQFF.

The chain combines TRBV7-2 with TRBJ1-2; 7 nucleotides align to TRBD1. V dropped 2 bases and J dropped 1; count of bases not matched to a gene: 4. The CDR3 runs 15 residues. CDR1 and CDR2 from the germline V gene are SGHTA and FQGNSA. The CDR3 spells CASSLRPGGNYGYTF. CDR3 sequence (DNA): TGTGCCAGCAGCTTAAGGCCAGGGGGTAACTATGGCTACACCTTC.

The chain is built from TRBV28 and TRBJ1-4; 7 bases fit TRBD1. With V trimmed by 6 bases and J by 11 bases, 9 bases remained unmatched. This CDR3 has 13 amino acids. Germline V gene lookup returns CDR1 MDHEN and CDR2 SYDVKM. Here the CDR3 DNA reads TGTGCCAGCAGCCGCGACAGGGTTTGGAAACTGTTTTTT. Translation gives CASSRDRVWKLFF. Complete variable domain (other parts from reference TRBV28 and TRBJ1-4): DVKVTQSSRYLVKRTGEKVFLECVQDMDHENMFWYRQDPGLGLRLIYFSYDVKMKEKGDIPEGYSVSREKKERFSLILESASTNQTSMYLCASSRDRVWKLFFGSGTQLSVL.

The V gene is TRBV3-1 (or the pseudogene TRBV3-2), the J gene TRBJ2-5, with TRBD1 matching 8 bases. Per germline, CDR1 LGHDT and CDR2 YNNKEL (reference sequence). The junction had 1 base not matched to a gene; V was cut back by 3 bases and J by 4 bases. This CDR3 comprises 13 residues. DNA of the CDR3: TGTGCCAGCAGCCAGGACAGGGCAGAGACCCAGTACTTC. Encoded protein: CASSQDRAETQYF.

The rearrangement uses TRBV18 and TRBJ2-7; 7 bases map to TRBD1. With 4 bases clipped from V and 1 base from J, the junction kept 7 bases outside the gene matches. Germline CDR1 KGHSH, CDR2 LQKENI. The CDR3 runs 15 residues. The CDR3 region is CASSLERQGSYEQYF. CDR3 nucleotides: TGTGCCAGCTCACTTGAACGACAGGGATCCTACGAGCAGTACTTC. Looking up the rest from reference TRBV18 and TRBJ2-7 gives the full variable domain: NAGVMQNPRHLVRRRGQEARLRCSPMKGHSHVYWYRQLPEEGLKFMVYLQKENIIDESGMPKERFSAEFPKEGPSILRIQQVVRGDSAAYFCASSLERQGSYEQYFGPGTRLTVT.